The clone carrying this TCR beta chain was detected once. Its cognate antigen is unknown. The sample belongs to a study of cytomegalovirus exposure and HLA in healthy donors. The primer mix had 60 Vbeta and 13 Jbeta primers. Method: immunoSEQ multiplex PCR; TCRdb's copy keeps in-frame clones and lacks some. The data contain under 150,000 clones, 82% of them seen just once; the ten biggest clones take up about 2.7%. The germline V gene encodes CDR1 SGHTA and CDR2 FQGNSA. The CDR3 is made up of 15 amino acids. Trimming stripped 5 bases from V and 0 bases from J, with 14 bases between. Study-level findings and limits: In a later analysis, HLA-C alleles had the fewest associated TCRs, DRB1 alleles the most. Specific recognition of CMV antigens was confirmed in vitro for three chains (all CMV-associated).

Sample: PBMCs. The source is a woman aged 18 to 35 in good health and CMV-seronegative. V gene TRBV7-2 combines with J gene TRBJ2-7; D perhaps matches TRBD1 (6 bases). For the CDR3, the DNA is TGTGCCAGCAGCCCGCCGGGACACAACTCCTACGAGCAGTACTTC. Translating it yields CASSPPGHNSYEQYF.